Shown below are 19 T cell receptor beta chains from a single sample sequenced in a study of T cells in Graves' hyperthyroidism and ophthalmopathy. Amplified TCR beta CDR3 regions came from RNA transcripts. HTBI primers were the set used in a first-round RT-PCR of the TCR CDR3. From the multiplex PCR reads, TCRdb called clonotypes with MiXCR, one entry per CDR3 protein. Here the sample spans about 610,000 distinct CDR3 sequences, roughly 14% being singletons. Sequenced material: blood. The receptors stem from a woman in her thirties or forties with Graves' ophthalmopathy.

This chain joins TRBV20-1 and TRBJ2-4, with 9 nucleotides matching TRBD1. This CDR3 contains 13 residues. J was trimmed by 7 bases and V by 6 bases; bases with no gene match: 7. CDR1 is DFQATT and CDR2 is SNEGSKA in the germline V gene (reference sequence). The CDR3 bases are TGCAGTGCCCGGACAGGGGCCGAGAACATTCAGTACTTC. Amino acid sequence: CSARTGAENIQYF.

This clonotype was seen a few times. This sequence joins TRBV30 and TRBJ2-7; 11 bases map to TRBD1. This CDR3 is built from 14 residues. Germline V gives CDR1 GTSNPN, CDR2 SVGIG (reference sequence). The V segment lost 0 bases and the J segment 6 bases; nucleotides outside the gene matches: 4. DNA for the CDR3: TGTGCCTGGAGTGTTGGACAGGGGGCAGCCGAGCAGTACTTC. It is translated as CAWSVGQGAAEQYF.

This clonotype was recorded at least ten times. CDR3 coding DNA: TGTGCCACCAGCAGAGATTTAACAGAAAACATTCAGTACTTC. This sequence encodes CATSRDLTENIQYF. The V and J genes are TRBV15 and TRBJ2-4, with D hard to call. This CDR3 spans 14 amino acids. Germline loops: CDR1 LNHNV, CDR2 YYDKDF (reference sequence). V was clipped by 0 bases and J by 5 bases, with 8 bases between them.

This clonotype has a count of ten or more. V gene TRBV6-1 combines with J gene TRBJ2-7, with TRBD1 matching over 8 bases. In germline, CDR1 is MNHNS, CDR2 SASEGT. The CDR3 runs 15 residues. Trimming at V came to 3 bases and at J to 2 bases, leaving 6 bases not matched to a gene. This CDR3 reads CASSDYRGLTYEQYF. The CDR3 nucleotides are TGTGCCAGCAGTGACTACAGGGGGTTAACCTACGAGCAGTACTTC.

This clonotype was recorded at least ten times. The chain joins TRBV6-5 to TRBJ1-2, with D uncertain. V lost 0 bases to trimming and J lost 5 bases, with 10 bases between them. The CDR3 has 14 amino acids. Looked up from germline, CDR1 is MNHEY and CDR2 is SVGAGI. For the CDR3, the DNA is TGTGCCAGCAGTTACTCGAAAGCACTATATGGCTACACCTTC. This gives the protein CASSYSKALYGYTF.

This clonotype came up many times. This chain uses TRBV6-2 or TRBV6-3 with TRBJ2-7, with 11 bases lining up with TRBD2. The CDR3 is made up of 16 amino acids. Germline loops: CDR1 MNHEY, CDR2 SVGEGT. After removal of 5 bases from V and 4 bases from J, the junction contained 10 bases not matched to a gene. The CDR3 spells CASSTGTSGKVYEQYF. As DNA, the CDR3 is TGTGCCAGCAGTACCGGGACTAGCGGAAAAGTATACGAGCAGTACTTC.

Ten or more counts support this clonotype. The CDR3 region is CASSGTGVGGYTF. CDR3 nucleotide sequence: TGTGCCAGCAGTGGGACAGGAGTTGGTGGCTACACCTTC. The chain joins TRBV6-1 to TRBJ1-2, with TRBD1 identical over 7 bases. The germline CDR1 and CDR2 sequences are MNHNS and SASEGT. The V segment lost 4 bases and the J segment 7 bases; nucleotides outside the gene matches: 6. The CDR3 covers 13 residues.

This clonotype was found many times. The chain has TRBV6-5 and TRBJ1-5; the D gene is possibly TRBD1 (6 bases). This CDR3 is 13 amino acids long. V was pared by 4 bases and J by 5 bases, with 9 bases between. The germline V gene encodes CDR1 MNHEY and CDR2 SVGAGI. The CDR3 region is CASSWDTYQPQHF. The CDR3 region has the DNA TGTGCCAGCAGTTGGGACACCTATCAGCCCCAGCATTTT.

In its sample, this clonotype was seen a few times. V usage is TRBV5-1 and J usage is TRBJ2-5, with 9 positions matching TRBD1. CDR1 is SGHRS and CDR2 is YFSETQ in the germline V gene. V shed 6 bases, J shed 4 bases, and the junction held 10 bases outside the gene matches. This CDR3 region has 15 residues. Written as DNA, the CDR3 is TGCGCCAGCACCACAGGGGGCGTTGAGGGAGAGACCCAGTACTTC. Translation gives CASTTGGVEGETQYF.

This clonotype occurred many times. J is TRBJ2-7 and V is TRBV4-1; the D is unclear. Germline V gives CDR1 MGHRA, CDR2 YSYEKL. The CDR3 extends over 15 amino acids. Deletions cut 1 base from V and 0 bases from J, with 10 bases between. CDR3 DNA sequence: TGCGCCAGCAGCCAAGCCCCCTCTCGCTCCTACGAGCAGTACTTC. Translation gives CASSQAPSRSYEQYF.

This clonotype was picked up many times. V gene TRBV6-1 combines with J gene TRBJ1-5, with a weak D call TRBD1 (5 bases). Trimming cost V 6 bases and J 5 bases, with 20 bases left between them. Germline CDR1 MNHNS, CDR2 SASEGT. This CDR3 is built from 16 residues. The CDR3 here is CASRPMTEGGHQPQHF. DNA of the CDR3: TGTGCCAGCAGACCTATGACAGAGGGCGGACATCAGCCCCAGCATTTT.

This clonotype has only a few counts. The chain employs TRBV6-2 or TRBV6-3 and TRBJ1-6, with 7 bases fitting TRBD1. CDR1 and CDR2 (germline): MNHEY, SVGEGT. The CDR3 length is 15 residues. Trimming cost V 5 bases and J 7 bases; bases outside gene matches: 8. The CDR3: CASSLTGTANSPLHF. CDR3 nucleotide sequence: TGTGCCAGCAGTCTTACGGGGACAGCAAATTCACCCCTCCACTTT.

This clonotype has a handful of counts. This chain joins TRBV12-3 or TRBV12-4 and TRBJ2-2; the match to TRBD2 covers 10 bases. This CDR3 comprises 15 residues. The J segment lost 6 bases and the V segment lost 6 bases, leaving 7 bases of the junction unmatched. The CDR3 DNA is TGTGCCAGCAGCCCAGCGGGAGGGGTGGCCGGGGAGCTGTTTTTT. It yields the protein CASSPAGGVAGELFF.

This clonotype has only a few counts. The chain has TRBV20-1 and TRBJ2-5, with 15 bases fitting TRBD2. V was pared by 2 bases and J by 4 bases, with 11 bases of the junction left unmatched. CDR1 and CDR2 from the germline V gene are DFQATT and SNEGSKA (reference sequence). The CDR3 covers 18 residues. The chain's CDR3 is CSARPGTSGRTGSETQYF. For the CDR3, the DNA is TGCAGTGCTAGACCCGGGACTAGCGGGAGGACGGGGTCAGAGACCCAGTACTTC.

In this sample, this clonotype turned up many times. The chain links TRBV5-1 to TRBJ1-1; 7 bases are a match to TRBD1. V dropped 0 bases and J dropped 7; count of bases not matched to a gene: 6. Germline V gene sequence: CDR1 SGHRS, CDR2 YFSETQ. There are 14 residues in the CDR3. The CDR3, as DNA: TGCGCCAGCAGCTTGGTCCCAGGGGGTGTTGAAGCTTTCTTT. The encoded protein is CASSLVPGGVEAFF.

This clonotype has only a few counts. This chain joins TRBV30 and TRBJ1-1; possibly TRBD1 for D (5 bases). CDR3 size: 14 residues. Per the germline V gene, CDR1 is GTSNPN and CDR2 is SVGIG (reference sequence). V lost 0 bases and J 1 base, leaving 9 bases between the germline ends. CDR3 sequence reads: CAWSVDSSNTEAFF. For the CDR3, the DNA is TGTGCCTGGAGTGTAGACAGTTCGAACACTGAAGCTTTCTTT.

The chain combines TRBV10-3 with TRBJ2-2; no definite D call. This CDR3 region has 14 residues. Germline values: CDR1 ENHRY, CDR2 SYGVKD. The germline V and J ends were trimmed by 0 bases and 3 bases, with 5 bases remaining between them. CDR3 region: CAISESRYTGELFF. DNA of the CDR3: TGTGCCATCAGTGAGTCGCGGTACACCGGGGAGCTGTTTTTT.

This clonotype has a count of ten or more. The rearrangement uses TRBV19 and TRBJ1-3, with no clear D. Germline V gene lookup returns CDR1 LNHDA and CDR2 SQIVND (reference sequence). The CDR3 loop spans 15 amino acids. V dropped 4 bases and J dropped 4 bases, with 14 bases sitting between them. The DNA for the CDR3 is TGTGCCAGTAGTAACCTCCCTGGGCGCGGAAACACCATATATTTT. It codes for CASSNLPGRGNTIYF.

This clonotype was detected many times. The J gene is TRBJ1-3, the V gene TRBV28, with D unclear. CDR3 length equals 14 residues. CDR1 MDHEN and CDR2 SYDVKM come from the germline V gene. The V gene lost 1 base and the J gene lost 4 bases, with 8 bases spanning the gap. The CDR3 nucleotides read TGTGCCAGCAGTTTATCCCCGAGAGGAAACACCATATATTTT. This encodes CASSLSPRGNTIYF. Using reference TRBV28 and TRBJ1-3 for the parts outside the CDR3, the full variable domain is DVKVTQSSRYLVKRTGEKVFLECVQDMDHENMFWYRQDPGLGLRLIYFSYDVKMKEKGDIPEGYSVSREKKERFSLILESASTNQTSMYLCASSLSPRGNTIYFGEGSWLTVV.